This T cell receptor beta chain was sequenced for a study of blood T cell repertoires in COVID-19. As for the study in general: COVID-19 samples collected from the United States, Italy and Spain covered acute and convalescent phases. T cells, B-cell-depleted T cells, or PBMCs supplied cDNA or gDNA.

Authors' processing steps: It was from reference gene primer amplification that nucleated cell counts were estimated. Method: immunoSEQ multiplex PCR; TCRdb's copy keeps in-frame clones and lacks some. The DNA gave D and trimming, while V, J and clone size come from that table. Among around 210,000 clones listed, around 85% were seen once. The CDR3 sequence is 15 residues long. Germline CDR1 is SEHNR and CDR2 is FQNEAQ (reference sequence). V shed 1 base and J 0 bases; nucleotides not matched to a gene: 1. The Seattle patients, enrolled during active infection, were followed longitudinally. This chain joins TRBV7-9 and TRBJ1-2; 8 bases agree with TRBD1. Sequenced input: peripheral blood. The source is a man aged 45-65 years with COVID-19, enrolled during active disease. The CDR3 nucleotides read TGTGCCAGCAGCTTAGAGGGACAGGCTAACTATGGCTACACCTTC. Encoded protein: CASSLEGQANYGYTF. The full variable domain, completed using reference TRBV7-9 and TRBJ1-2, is DTGVSQNPRHKITKRGQNVTFRCDPISEHNRLYWYRQTLGQGPEFLTYFQNEAQLEKSRLLSDRFSAERPKGSFSTLEIQRTEQGDSAMYLCASSLEGQANYGYTFGSGTRLTVV.